This T cell receptor beta chain was obtained from a study of T cell changes during pregnancy in multiple sclerosis. TCRdb's table, derived via immunoSEQ multiplex PCR, lists solely in-frame clones and lacks some. Seen here are about 49,000 clones, 90% to 95% observed once, and the top ten hold around 5.9%. Per germline, CDR1 KGHSH and CDR2 LQKENI. This CDR3 spans 16 amino acids. V gave up 4 bases and J gave up 6 bases; unmatched junction bases: 9. Material: CD8+ T cells from peripheral blood mononuclear cells, obtained before pregnancy. The chain couples TRBV18 to TRBJ2-7; 13 bases are shared with TRBD2. This sequence was found in a female donor with multiple sclerosis, enrolled in a pregnancy study. The CDR3 sequence is CASSRRLAGGPTEQYF. CDR3 sequence (DNA): TGTGCCAGCTCACGAAGACTAGCGGGAGGCCCCACCGAGCAGTACTTC.